A single sample gave rise to the 31 T cell receptor beta chains below, sequenced in a study of T cells in Graves' hyperthyroidism and ophthalmopathy. RNA transcripts were the template for amplifying TCR beta CDR3 regions. Initially, a first-round RT-PCR of the TCR CDR3 employed the HTBI primer set. MiXCR, run by TCRdb on the multiplex PCR reads, gives a single entry per CDR3 protein. The sample yields more than 300,000 distinct CDR3 sequences, approximately 17% seen once. Sequenced material: blood. These TCRs come from a man younger than 35 with Graves' ophthalmopathy.

This chain uses TRBV10-3 with TRBJ2-7, with 9 bases lining up with TRBD1. Germline CDR1 is ENHRY and CDR2 is SYGVKD. The CDR3 has 11 amino acids. V was pared by 9 bases and J by 3 bases, with 0 bases of the junction left unmatched. The CDR3 loop reads CAMGQGYEQYF. CDR3 DNA sequence: TGTGCCATGGGACAGGGCTACGAGCAGTACTTC.

This clonotype was seen a few times. The chain combines TRBV24-1 with TRBJ2-1, with 15 bases identical to TRBD2. The V segment lost 9 bases and the J segment 10 bases; nucleotides outside the gene matches: 9. The CDR3 runs 15 residues. The germline V gene encodes CDR1 KGHDR and CDR2 SFDVKD. As DNA, the CDR3 is TGTGCCACCGGGGGACTAGCGGGGGGAAAAGGGGAGCAGTTCTTC. It encodes CATGGLAGGKGEQFF.

This clonotype occurred many times. The V and J genes are TRBV3-1 and TRBJ2-7, with 10 nucleotides matching TRBD2. The CDR3 consists of 14 residues. V lost 5 bases, J lost 5 bases, and 6 bases stayed unmatched. Germline V lookup: CDR1 LGHDT, CDR2 YNNKEL (reference sequence). The DNA of the CDR3 is TGTGCCAGCAGCAGAGCGGGGGGGCCCCACGAGCAGTACTTC. Protein sequence: CASSRAGGPHEQYF.

The table lists this clonotype with a count of one. The chain uses TRBV19 and TRBJ1-1; TRBD1 aligns across 9 bases. Germline CDR1 is LNHDA and CDR2 is SQIVND (reference sequence). The CDR3 has 16 residues. V lost 5 bases to trimming and J lost 1 base; unmatched junction nucleotides: 8. The CDR3 DNA is TGTGCCAGTAGTCAGGACAGGGGATGGCCGAACACTGAAGCTTTCTTT. It is translated as CASSQDRGWPNTEAFF.

There are many counts of this clonotype. The chain couples TRBV12-3 or TRBV12-4 to TRBJ2-3; TRBD2 agrees at 8 bases. The CDR3 spans 15 residues. V dropped 6 bases and J dropped 2; count of bases not matched to a gene: 7. In nucleotides, the CDR3 is TGTGCCAGCAGAGGCGCGGGGGGACTCACAGATACGCAGTATTTT. Translating it yields CASRGAGGLTDTQYF.

The gene calls are TRBV9 and TRBJ2-3; TRBD1 agrees at 10 bases. The V gene end was trimmed by 0 bases and the J gene end by 2 bases; junction bases not matched to a gene: 9. Germline-derived CDR1 and CDR2 are SGDLS and YYNGEE. This CDR3 contains 18 residues. The CDR3 DNA reads TGTGCCAGCAGCGTAGTTGGGACAGGGGCAGGTATCACAGATACGCAGTATTTT. The encoded protein is CASSVVGTGAGITDTQYF.

A few counts support this clonotype. V usage is TRBV9 and J usage is TRBJ2-7; 7 nucleotides agree with TRBD2. The junction had 8 bases not matched to a gene; V was cut back by 0 bases and J by 5 bases. Germline assignment: CDR1 SGDLS and CDR2 YYNGEE. The CDR3 length is 15 residues. Here the CDR3 DNA reads TGTGCCAGCAGCGTAGGAGCGGGATCCCACAACGAGCAGTACTTC. As protein: CASSVGAGSHNEQYF.

This clonotype was counted many times. The chain has TRBV28 and TRBJ2-3; 12 bases match TRBD2. The CDR3 length is 15 residues. V lost 5 bases, J lost 3 bases, and 3 bases stayed unmatched. CDR1 MDHEN and CDR2 SYDVKM come from the germline V gene. In nucleotides, the CDR3 is TGTGCCAGCAGTCGACTAGCGGGGGAGACAGATACGCAGTATTTT. It translates to CASSRLAGETDTQYF.

In this sample, this clonotype turned up many times. The V call is TRBV7-2, the J call TRBJ2-3; no clear D gene. CDR1 is SGHTA, CDR2 FQGNSA, per germline. Trimming removed 7 bases from V and 2 bases from J, with 7 bases in between. The CDR3 loop spans 12 amino acids. CDR3 sequence reads: CASTRDTDTQYF. In DNA form, the CDR3 reads TGTGCCAGCACCCGCGACACAGATACGCAGTATTTT. Complete variable domain (other parts from reference TRBV7-2 and TRBJ2-3): GAGVSQSPSNKVTEKGKDVELRCDPISGHTALYWYRQSLGQGLEFLIYFQGNSAPDKSGLPSDRFSAERTGGSVSTLTIQRTQQEDSAVYLCASTRDTDTQYFGPGTRLTVL.

The chain uses TRBV4-1 and TRBJ2-6; D call uncertain. V lost 3 bases and J 1 base, leaving 10 bases between the germline ends. The CDR3 has 16 amino acids. CDR1 is MGHRA, CDR2 YSYEKL, per germline. The CDR3 loop reads CASSQYLKSGANVLTF. The CDR3 DNA sequence: TGCGCCAGCAGCCAGTACCTGAAGTCTGGGGCCAACGTCCTGACTTTC.

In its sample, this clonotype was seen many times. The J gene is TRBJ2-7, the V gene TRBV2, with D tentatively TRBD2 (6 bases). The germline V and J ends were trimmed by 6 bases and 1 base, with 16 bases remaining between them. The CDR3 loop spans 15 amino acids. CDR1 SNHLY and CDR2 FYNNEI come from the germline V gene. CDR3 residues: CASRGMEGYSYEQYF. The CDR3 DNA follows: TGTGCCAGCAGAGGTATGGAGGGATATTCCTACGAGCAGTACTTC. Complete variable domain (other parts from reference TRBV2 and TRBJ2-7): EPEVTQTPSHQVTQMGQEVILRCVPISNHLYFYWYRQILGQKVEFLVSFYNNEISEKSEIFDDQFSVERPDGSNFTLKIRSTKLEDSAMYFCASRGMEGYSYEQYFGPGTRLTVT.

This clonotype was seen a handful of times. This chain joins TRBV4-1 and TRBJ2-1; 9 bases are shared with TRBD2. The CDR3 loop spans 17 amino acids. Losses at the gene ends were 4 bases for V and 2 bases for J; bases not matched to a gene: 9. In germline, CDR1 is MGHRA, CDR2 YSYEKL. The CDR3 reads CASSRNLVAGAYNEQFF. The CDR3 DNA reads TGCGCCAGCAGCCGCAACCTCGTAGCGGGGGCCTACAATGAGCAGTTCTTC.

J is TRBJ2-1 and V is TRBV11-2, with 11 bases lining up with TRBD2. Germline loops: CDR1 SGHAT, CDR2 FQNNGV. CDR3 size: 15 residues. J lost 8 bases, V lost 1 base, and 4 bases had no gene match. CDR3 sequence (DNA): TGTGCCAGCAGCTTAGTACTAGCGGGGGAATATGAGCAGTTCTTC. As protein: CASSLVLAGEYEQFF.

The chain is built from TRBV9 and TRBJ2-5; 11 bases fit TRBD2. CDR1 and CDR2 (germline): SGDLS, YYNGEE. This CDR3 contains 16 residues. V shed 5 bases and J 4 bases; nucleotides not matched to a gene: 10. The CDR3 nucleotides read TGTGCCAGCAGTCAGAATAGCGGGGGGGGGGCAGAGACCCAGTACTTC. Protein product: CASSQNSGGGAETQYF.

There are many counts of this clonotype. The J gene is TRBJ2-1, the V gene TRBV27, with TRBD2 identical over 10 bases. The CDR3 consists of 15 residues. V trimming: 8 bases; J trimming: 8 bases; junction bases outside the gene matches: 12. In germline, CDR1 is MNHEY, CDR2 SMNVEV (reference sequence). As DNA, the CDR3 is TGTGCCAGCGGCTCAGCGGGGGGGGCCGTGGATGAGCAGTTCTTC. Translated, it gives CASGSAGGAVDEQFF.

This clonotype was seen more than once but under ten times. The V gene is TRBV7-7, the J gene TRBJ2-1; 8 nucleotides match TRBD1. The V gene end was trimmed by 3 bases and the J gene end by 7 bases; junction bases not matched to a gene: 8. CDR1 is SSHAT, CDR2 FNYEAQ, per germline (reference sequence). CDR3 length equals 15 residues. This CDR3 is CASSFGTGQGNEQFF. The CDR3 nucleotides are TGTGCCAGCAGCTTTGGGACAGGCCAGGGAAATGAGCAGTTCTTC.

This clonotype has at least ten counts. The gene calls are TRBV2 and TRBJ2-2; possibly TRBD2 for D (5 bases). Germline CDR1 reads SNHLY; CDR2 reads FYNNEI. The CDR3 totals 16 residues. V lost 6 bases and J 4 bases, leaving 18 bases between the germline ends. Written as DNA, the CDR3 is TGTGCCAGCAGAAGGGAGCGACAAGGCCCCACCGGGGAGCTGTTTTTT. Translated: CASRRERQGPTGELFF.

This clonotype has a count of ten or more. The chain combines TRBV11-1 with TRBJ2-7, with D possibly matching TRBD2 (7 bases). The CDR3 has 13 amino acids. The V gene's germline CDR1 is SGHAT and CDR2 FQDESV (reference sequence). V lost 11 bases, J lost 3 bases, and 17 bases lay in between. CDR3 amino acids: CAGKCGGLYEQYF. The CDR3 DNA follows: TGTGCCGGGAAGTGCGGGGGCCTCTACGAGCAGTACTTC. Filled out from reference TRBV11-1 and TRBJ2-7, the complete variable domain reads EAEVAQSPRYKITEKSQAVAFWCDPISGHATLYWYRQILGQGPELLVQFQDESVVDDSQLPKDRFSAERLKGVDSTLKIQPAELGDSAMYLCAGKCGGLYEQYFGPGTRLTVT.

The sample holds many counts of this clonotype. The chain recombines TRBV12-3 or TRBV12-4 with TRBJ1-4, with D uncertain. Trimming left V 6 bases short and J 6 bases short, with 11 bases between. This CDR3 is built from 13 residues. The CDR3 DNA reads TGTGCCAGCAGCTTTTTGACGGATGAAAAACTGTTTTTT. Its protein is CASSFLTDEKLFF.

This chain links TRBV5-6 with TRBJ2-3; 8 nucleotides align to TRBD2. Trimming cost V 3 bases and J 4 bases; bases outside gene matches: 1. CDR3 length: 13 amino acids. Per germline, CDR1 SGHDT and CDR2 YYEEEE. The CDR3 DNA sequence: TGTGCCAGCAGCTCGGGGGGGCCAGATACGCAGTATTTT. It yields the protein CASSSGGPDTQYF.

This clonotype has just a few counts. The chain is built from TRBV9 and TRBJ1-6, with TRBD1 identical over 8 bases. The CDR3 contains 17 residues. Unmatched junction bases numbered 15, after V lost 2 bases and J lost 11 bases. CDR1 is SGDLS, CDR2 YYNGEE, per germline. The CDR3 loop reads CASSVLGQGHRQPPLHF. Written as DNA, the CDR3 is TGTGCCAGCAGCGTTTTAGGACAGGGACACAGGCAACCACCCCTCCACTTT.

There are a few counts of this clonotype. The DNA of the CDR3 is TGTGCCAGCAGCCCTAATGGGCGCTATGGCTACACCTTC. Residues: CASSPNGRYGYTF. The chain carries TRBV11-2 and TRBJ1-2; D ambiguous. In germline, CDR1 is SGHAT, CDR2 FQNNGV. CDR3 length: 13 residues. Trimming stripped 5 bases from V and 4 bases from J, with 11 bases between.

A word on this clonotype: A read error may account for a junction end that differs from germline. The V call is TRBV7-6, the J call TRBJ1-4; D ambiguous. The CDR3 consists of 14 residues. CDR1 and CDR2 (germline): SGHVS, FNYEAQ. The CDR3 here is CAGSLGTTNEKLFF. CDR3 coding DNA: TGTGCCGGCAGCTTGGGAACAACTAATGAAAAACTGTTTTTT.

V and J are TRBV3-1 and TRBJ2-1, with TRBD1 matching 10 bases. The V segment lost 3 bases and the J segment 4 bases; nucleotides outside the gene matches: 9. This CDR3 is 17 amino acids long. Germline V gene lookup returns CDR1 LGHDT and CDR2 YNNKEL (reference sequence). The CDR3 bases are TGTGCCAGCAGCCACACAGGACAGGGGGGATCATACAATGAGCAGTTCTTC. It encodes CASSHTGQGGSYNEQFF.

The chain uses TRBV7-9 and TRBJ2-3; 12 nucleotides align to TRBD2. Germline V gene data show CDR1 as SEHNR and CDR2 as FQNEAQ (reference sequence). The length of the CDR3 is 19 residues. The J segment lost 4 bases and the V segment lost 6 bases, leaving 17 bases of the junction unmatched. The CDR3 DNA is TGTGCCAGCAGTCGGGACTCTAGCGGGGGGGCCGTAATCGCAGATACGCAGTATTTT. This sequence encodes CASSRDSSGGAVIADTQYF.

The chain couples TRBV7-3 to TRBJ2-2; D uncertain. This CDR3 has 16 amino acids. CDR1 and CDR2 from the germline V gene are SGHTA and FQGTGA. Trimming removed 4 bases from V and 7 bases from J, with 19 bases in between. The CDR3 DNA sequence: TGTGCCAGCAGCTCCTACCGAAAGGGTCAGGACGGGGAGCTGTTTTTT. This sequence encodes CASSSYRKGQDGELFF.

This clonotype was picked up a small number of times. CDR3 amino acids: CASQLDRDWGYTF. CDR3 in DNA: TGTGCCAGCCAGCTGGACAGGGACTGGGGCTACACCTTC. The chain uses TRBV19 and TRBJ1-2; 8 positions agree with TRBD1. The germline V gene has CDR1 LNHDA and CDR2 SQIVND (reference sequence). The length of the CDR3 is 13 residues. V lost 9 bases, J lost 8 bases, and 11 bases stayed unmatched.

The rearrangement joins TRBV5-6 to TRBJ1-1; D gene ambiguous. This CDR3 contains 17 residues. V was clipped by 0 bases and J by 0 bases, with 15 bases between them. From germline, CDR1 is SGHDT and CDR2 YYEEEE. The CDR3 bases are TGTGCCAGCAGCTTGGAATCCCGGGGTGAAATGAACACTGAAGCTTTCTTT. Protein sequence: CASSLESRGEMNTEAFF.

This clonotype was counted ten times or more. The rearrangement joins TRBV6-1 to TRBJ2-5, with TRBD1 matching 10 bases. V was pared by 3 bases and J by 3 bases, with 7 bases of the junction left unmatched. The CDR3 is 16 amino acids. CDR1 and CDR2 from the germline V gene are MNHNS and SASEGT. The CDR3 DNA sequence: TGTGCCAGCAGTGAGAACACCGGGACAGGGGAAGAGACCCAGTACTTC. Its protein product is CASSENTGTGEETQYF.

In this sample, this clonotype turned up many times. The V and J genes are TRBV9 and TRBJ2-3; D is possibly TRBD1 or TRBD2 (6 bases each). Trimming cost V 1 base and J 0 bases, with 12 bases left between them. The CDR3 loop spans 16 amino acids. Germline CDR1 SGDLS, CDR2 YYNGEE. CDR3 sequence (DNA): TGTGCCAGCAGCGTAAGGTGGGGGGCTAGCACAGATACGCAGTATTTT. This codes for CASSVRWGASTDTQYF.

This clonotype was observed a few times. The chain links TRBV7-2 to TRBJ2-5; D remains ambiguous. Germline-derived CDR1 and CDR2 are SGHTA and FQGNSA. V was trimmed by 5 bases and J by 5 bases, leaving 9 bases between them. CDR3 length equals 12 residues. The CDR3 coding sequence is TGTGCCAGCAGCAGATCCTGGGAGACCCAGTACTTC. Its protein is CASSRSWETQYF.